This T cell receptor beta chain was recorded in a study of post-analysis software for immune sequencing data. Study-level information: Recorded subtypes: relapsing-remitting, secondary progressive, progressive-relapsing; some patients unannotated.

General study points: When patients were compared with controls, 4 or 5 TRBV segments were more frequent, TRBV5-6, TRBV5-1 and TRBV20-1 among them.

cDNA libraries for TCR beta contained unique molecular identifiers. TCRdb reprocessed the PCR reads with MiXCR, giving one entry per CDR3 protein. Among around 500,000 distinct CDR3 sequences, 30% to 40% were seen once, and the ten largest hold around 5.9%. CDR3 size: 14 residues. V shed 3 bases and J shed 6 bases, with 13 bases lying between them. Germline V gene data show CDR1 as SNHLY and CDR2 as FYNNEI. A word on this clonotype: The antigen is not known.

This clonotype originated in a girl younger than 18 with multiple sclerosis. The sample was blood. The chain links TRBV2 to TRBJ2-3; D possibly corresponds to TRBD1 (6 bases). The CDR3 loop is CASSEDSSEDTQYF. In DNA, the CDR3 is TGTGCCAGCAGTGAGGACAGCTCAGAGGATACGCAGTATTTT.